This T cell receptor (beta chain) is drawn from a study of patients and donors after allogeneic stem cell transplantation. TCRdb re-called the RT-PCR reads through MiXCR, storing one row per CDR3 protein. The sample contains about 74,000 distinct CDR3 sequences, approximately 26% of which appear only once. This CDR3 is built from 13 residues. Germline assignment: CDR1 ENHRY and CDR2 SYGVKD. V gave up 6 bases and J gave up 7 bases, with 15 bases separating them. This sequence was found in a human donor who was either an allogeneic HSCT recipient or a stem cell or donor lymphocyte infusion donor (not recorded which). It is not recorded whose cells these are; they may come from a transplant donor. The chain employs TRBV10-3 and TRBJ1-1; maybe TRBD1 (5 bases). Sequencing input: blood, either unsorted or a sorted T cell fraction (not recorded which). This CDR3 reads CAIRDRDLLEAFF. CDR3 sequence (DNA): TGTGCCATCAGGGATCGGGACCTTCTTGAAGCTTTCTTT.